This T cell receptor (beta chain) was sequenced for a study of OX40 agonist ivuxolimab in advanced cancers. Study-wide results and limits: Normalized T-cell clonal expansion was also low in some nonresponders.

Trimming pared 0 bases from V and 8 bases from J, leaving 5 bases between. Per the germline V gene, CDR1 is DFQATT and CDR2 is SNEGSKA (reference sequence). CDR3 length: 11 amino acids. A word on this clone: Its antigen is not identified.

Data came from immunoSEQ multiplex PCR; TCRdb stores just in-frame clones and leaves some out. The table records under 60,000 clones, approximately 90% of them present only once. V and J are TRBV20-1 and TRBJ2-1; no clear D. The sequence was collected from an adult with an advanced solid tumor such as melanoma, head and neck, liver or kidney cancer. The material was CD4+ or CD8+ T cells sorted from blood, obtained in a trial of the OX40 agonist ivuxolimab. CDR3 sequence: CSARDYHEQFF. In nucleotides, the CDR3 is TGCAGTGCTAGAGATTACCATGAGCAGTTCTTC.